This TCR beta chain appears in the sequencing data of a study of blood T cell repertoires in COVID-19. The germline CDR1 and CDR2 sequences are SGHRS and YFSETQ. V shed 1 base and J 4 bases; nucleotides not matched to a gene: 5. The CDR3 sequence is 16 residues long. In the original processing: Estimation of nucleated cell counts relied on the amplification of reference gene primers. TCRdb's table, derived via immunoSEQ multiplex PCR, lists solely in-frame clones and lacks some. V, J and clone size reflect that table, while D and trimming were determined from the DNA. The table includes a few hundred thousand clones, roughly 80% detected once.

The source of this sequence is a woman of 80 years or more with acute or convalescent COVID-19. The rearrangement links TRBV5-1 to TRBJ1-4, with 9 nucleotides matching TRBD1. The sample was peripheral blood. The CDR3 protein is CASSLQRQGVNEKLFF. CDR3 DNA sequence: TGCGCCAGCAGCTTGCAAAGACAGGGGGTTAATGAAAAACTGTTTTTT.